The rows below give T cell receptor beta chains drawn from one sample of a study of technical replicates of blood from a handful of donors. The data were produced by immunoSEQ multiplex PCR, yet TCRdb's version contains in-frame clones alone and is incomplete. The sample has some 71,000 clones, approximately 96% seen once. Sequences were obtained from T cells isolated from PBMCs. Receptors originate from a human donor in good health. The CDR3 runs from the conserved cysteine through the conserved F or W. D genes are given only for firm matches. The listing skips clone size in some rows; elsewhere it reads once, few, many or a size class.

>-|-|TRBJ1-2|TRBV29-1
CSVEGGEIYYGYTF
TGCAGCGTTGAGGGGGGGGAAATTTACTATGGCTACACCTTC
>-|-|TRBJ2-7|TRBV4-1
CASSQETGPYEQYF
TGCGCCAGCAGCCAAGAAACAGGACCCTACGAGCAGTACTTC
>-|-|TRBJ2-2|TRBV2
CASTGGGELFF
TGTGCCAGCACGGGCGGGGGGGAGCTGTTTTTT
>once|-|TRBJ1-2|TRBV9
CASTLGGATYGYTF
TGTGCCAGCACCCTAGGGGGGGCAACCTATGGCTACACCTTC
>-|-|TRBJ2-7|TRBV7-9
CASSSDSGEQYF
TGTGCCAGCAGCTCGGACTCAGGCGAGCAGTACTTC
>-|TRBD1|TRBJ1-2|TRBV19
CASSTTGGIDYGYTF
TGTGCCAGTAGTACGACAGGGGGCATTGACTATGGCTACACCTTC
>-|-|TRBJ2-7|TRBV30
CAWSGAGGYEQYF
TGTGCCTGGAGTGGGGCAGGGGGGTACGAGCAGTACTTC
>few|TRBD1|TRBJ2-7|TRBV9
CASSERPTGALNSYEQYF
TGTGCCAGCAGCGAGCGCCCCACAGGGGCACTAAACTCCTACGAGCAGTACTTC
>-|-|TRBJ1-2|TRBV6-4
CASSAGEGGYTF
TGTGCCAGCTCGGCAGGGGAAGGTGGCTACACCTTC
>-|TRBD2|TRBJ2-1|TRBV7-2
CASSLAPGTSGNNEQFF
TGTGCCAGCAGCTTAGCCCCGGGGACTAGCGGTAACAATGAGCAGTTCTTC
>once|-|TRBJ2-4|TRBV6-5
CASSNSQNIQYF
TGTGCCAGCTCTAACAGCCAGAACATTCAGTACTTC
>-|-|TRBJ2-7|TRBV7-2
CASSYRGSYEQYF
TGTGCCAGCAGCTATCGGGGCTCCTACGAGCAGTACTTC
>-|-|TRBJ1-5|TRBV21-1
CASSKHRQSDQPQHF
TGTGCCAGCAGCAAACATCGACAGTCCGATCAGCCCCAGCATTTT
>-|TRBD1|TRBJ1-4|TRBV4-1
CASSHNSRDRYEKLFF
TGCGCCAGCAGCCATAATTCCCGGGACAGATATGAAAAACTGTTTTTT
>-|-|TRBJ1-4|TRBV5-1
CASSRRGGTYATNEKLFF
TGCGCCAGCAGCCGCCGAGGGGGTACCTATGCAACTAATGAAAAACTGTTTTTT
>-|-|TRBJ2-7|TRBV6-5
CASSYDAESGEQYF
TGTGCCAGCAGTTACGATGCCGAATCCGGCGAGCAGTACTTC
>-|-|TRBJ2-4|TRBV7-2
CASTGTKGGNIQYF
TGTGCCAGCACGGGTACAAAAGGGGGAAACATTCAGTACTTC
>-|TRBD1|TRBJ1-1|TRBV19
CASSAKYRGEAFF
TGTGCCAGTAGTGCTAAGTACAGGGGAGAAGCTTTCTTT
>-|TRBD2|TRBJ2-1|TRBV28
CASSTTQRTSGRSFEQFF
TGTGCCAGCAGCACAACCCAACGGACTAGCGGGAGATCGTTTGAGCAGTTCTTC
>-|TRBD2|TRBJ2-7|TRBV5-4
CASSQPGLVYEQYF
TGTGCCAGCAGCCAACCGGGACTAGTTTACGAGCAGTACTTC
>-|-|TRBJ2-7|TRBV7-2
CAGVGGIGTYEQYF
TGTGCCGGTGTTGGAGGCATCGGGACCTACGAGCAGTACTTC
>-|-|TRBJ2-3|TRBV4-1
CASSRQTGGTDTQYF
TGCGCCAGCAGCCGCCAAACGGGGGGCACAGATACGCAGTATTTT
>-|TRBD2|TRBJ2-1|TRBV7-3
CASSLTSGGVNEQFF
TGTGCCAGCAGCCTAACAAGCGGGGGGGTAAATGAGCAGTTCTTC
>-|-|TRBJ1-1|TRBV6-5
CASTRDTEAFF
TGTGCCAGCACCCGGGACACCGAAGCTTTCTTT
>once|TRBD1|TRBJ2-3|TRBV27
CASSDRGAGDTQYF
TGTGCCAGCAGCGACAGGGGAGCCGGAGATACGCAGTATTTT
>-|TRBD2|TRBJ2-7|TRBV4-2
CASSQDIVALAGGPHEQYF
TGTGCCAGCAGCCAAGATATCGTAGCGCTAGCGGGAGGGCCCCACGAGCAGTACTTC
>-|-|TRBJ1-2|TRBV4-3
CASSQEPQVAGPYGYTF
TGCGCCAGCAGCCAAGAGCCACAGGTTGCTGGTCCTTATGGCTACACCTTC
>once|-|TRBJ1-2|TRBV5-1
CASSLGSGYGYTF
TGCGCCAGCAGCTTGGGGAGTGGGTATGGCTACACCTTC
>-|-|TRBJ2-3|TRBV30
CAYVADTQYF
TGTGCCTACGTAGCCGATACGCAGTATTTT
>-|-|TRBJ2-5|TRBV7-9
CASSPGTTGETQYF
TGTGCCAGCAGCCCAGGGACAACGGGGGAGACCCAGTACTTC
>-|TRBD1|TRBJ2-7|TRBV5-6
CASSIGHRGQYEQYF
TGTGCCAGCAGCATCGGCCACAGGGGGCAATACGAGCAGTACTTC
>-|-|TRBJ2-1|TRBV11-3
CASSDGIYNEQFF
TGTGCCAGCAGCGACGGGATCTACAATGAGCAGTTCTTC
>-|-|TRBJ1-1|TRBV11-1
CASSLGRNTEAFF
TGTGCCAGCAGCTTAGGCAGGAACACTGAAGCTTTCTTT
>-|-|TRBJ2-3|TRBV9
CASSFQGLPPDTQYF
TGTGCCAGCAGTTTCCAGGGGCTCCCCCCAGATACGCAGTATTTT
>-|-|TRBJ2-7|TRBV20-1
CSAIIYEQYF
TGCAGTGCTATCATCTACGAGCAGTACTTC
>-|-|TRBJ2-3|TRBV4-3
CASSQLTVTDTQYF
TGCGCCAGCAGCCAATTGACAGTAACAGATACGCAGTATTTT
>-|TRBD1|TRBJ1-2|TRBV5-1
CASSLVQGAYGYTF
TGCGCCAGCAGCTTGGTACAGGGGGCATATGGCTACACCTTC
>-|TRBD2|TRBJ2-1|TRBV5-1
CASSPGLAGGSSYNEQFF
TGCGCCAGCAGCCCGGGACTAGCGGGAGGGTCGTCCTACAATGAGCAGTTCTTC
>-|TRBD1|TRBJ2-2|TRBV6-5
CASRNQGATGELFF
TGTGCCAGCAGAAACCAGGGGGCCACCGGGGAGCTGTTTTTT
>-|-|TRBJ1-4|TRBV11-2
CASSSIQGPNEKLFF
TGTGCCAGCAGCTCGATACAGGGACCTAATGAAAAACTGTTTTTT
>-|TRBD2|TRBJ2-7|TRBV5-1
CASSLLFLTSASRYEQYF
TGCGCCAGCAGCCTACTTTTCTTGACTAGCGCGAGTCGCTACGAGCAGTACTTC
>-|-|TRBJ1-1|TRBV9
CASSVGAGASGTEAFF
TGTGCCAGCAGCGTAGGGGCGGGGGCTTCCGGGACTGAAGCTTTCTTT
>-|TRBD1|TRBJ1-1|TRBV7-9
CASSFKFNRDRDNEAFF
TGTGCCAGCAGCTTTAAATTTAATAGGGACAGGGATAATGAAGCTTTCTTT
>-|TRBD2|TRBJ2-3|TRBV5-1
CASSSLAGVVTDTQYF
TGCGCCAGCAGCTCGCTAGCGGGAGTGGTCACAGATACGCAGTATTTT
>-|-|TRBJ2-7|TRBV29-1
CSVDGGSGEQYF
TGCAGCGTTGACGGAGGGTCGGGCGAGCAGTACTTC
>-|TRBD2|TRBJ2-1|TRBV7-3
CASSPTGLAGRSYNEQFF
TGTGCCAGCAGCCCCACGGGACTAGCGGGGAGATCCTACAATGAGCAGTTCTTC
>once|-|TRBJ1-1|TRBV5-6
CASSLTDSDGAFF
TGTGCCAGCAGCTTGACGGACTCTGATGGAGCTTTCTTT
>-|-|TRBJ1-1|TRBV4-1
CASSHGQSTEAFF
TGCGCCAGCAGCCATGGGCAGTCCACTGAAGCTTTCTTT
>once|TRBD1|TRBJ1-2|TRBV7-2
CASSLGQQGEYGYTF
TGTGCCAGCAGCTTAGGGCAACAGGGGGAGTATGGCTACACCTTC
>-|TRBD2|TRBJ2-1|TRBV5-4
CASSPRLAGGNNEQFF
TGTGCCAGCAGCCCTAGACTAGCGGGAGGGAACAATGAGCAGTTCTTC
>-|-|TRBJ1-2|TRBV9
CASRQGYGYTF
TGTGCCAGCAGACAGGGTTATGGCTACACCTTC
>-|-|TRBJ2-3|TRBV5-1
CASSLVGPHTDTQYF
TGCGCCAGCAGCTTGGTTGGTCCACACACAGATACGCAGTATTTT
>once|TRBD1|TRBJ1-5|TRBV2
CASTPGTTGGGQPQHF
TGTGCCAGCACCCCGGGTACGACAGGGGGGGGTCAGCCCCAGCATTTT
>-|TRBD2|TRBJ2-7|TRBV5-1
CASSPPPGGEQYF
TGCGCCAGCAGCCCTCCCCCGGGGGGTGAGCAGTACTTC
>-|-|TRBJ1-1|TRBV7-6
CASSLAQGGSTEAFF
TGTGCCAGCAGCTTAGCGCAGGGTGGTAGCACTGAAGCTTTCTTT
>-|TRBD1|TRBJ2-7|TRBV19
CASSMGTGAYEQYF
TGTGCCAGTAGTATGGGGACAGGGGCCTACGAGCAGTACTTC
>-|TRBD1|TRBJ1-5|TRBV6-5
CASSAGTGGRQPQHF
TGTGCCAGCAGTGCCGGGACAGGGGGCCGGCAGCCCCAGCATTTT
>-|-|TRBJ2-5|TRBV19
CASSMDREETQYF
TGTGCCAGTAGTATGGACAGAGAAGAGACCCAGTACTTC
>-|-|TRBJ1-1|TRBV9
CASSKGHMNTEAFF
TGTGCCAGCAGCAAGGGACATATGAACACTGAAGCTTTCTTT
>-|TRBD2|TRBJ2-3|TRBV19
CASSLAGWASSTDTQYF
TGTGCCAGTAGCCTAGCGGGATGGGCGAGTAGCACAGATACGCAGTATTTT